One sample yielded the 22 T cell receptor beta chains listed below, sequenced in a study of CD8 T cells in Susac syndrome. RNA in amounts of roughly 0.5 to 1 ug was reverse transcribed with random hexamers. A single record per CDR3 protein comes from TCRdb applying MiXCR to the immunoSEQ multiplex PCR reads. The sample contains 240,000 or so distinct CDR3 sequences, approximately 95% of which appear only once. Input material: CD4+ T cells from PBMCs. The receptors stem from a human donor with Susac syndrome.

The V call is TRBV10-3, the J call TRBJ2-7; maybe TRBD2 (6 bases). V was shortened by 8 bases and J by 3 bases, with 14 bases between the two germline ends. Per germline, CDR1 ENHRY and CDR2 SYGVKD. CDR3 length equals 13 residues. CDR3 region: CAIGTSYDYEQYF. The CDR3 DNA reads TGTGCCATCGGAACTAGCTACGACTACGAGCAGTACTTC.

The rearrangement uses TRBV20-1 and TRBJ2-7; 7 bases are a match to TRBD2. Germline CDR1 is DFQATT and CDR2 is SNEGSKA (reference sequence). The CDR3 covers 13 residues. The trim removed 3 bases at V and 3 bases at J, leaving 5 bases unmatched. CDR3 in DNA: TGCAGTGCTAGTAAGGCTAGCGGCTACGAGCAGTACTTC. Amino acid sequence: CSASKASGYEQYF.

The J gene is TRBJ2-7, the V gene TRBV28, with a weak D call TRBD2 (6 bases). Germline CDR1 is MDHEN and CDR2 is SYDVKM. V gave up 7 bases and J gave up 3 bases, with 13 bases separating them. The CDR3 has 13 residues. CDR3 sequence: CASIASVRYEQYF. CDR3 coding DNA: TGTGCCAGCATAGCTAGCGTTCGCTACGAGCAGTACTTC.

This clonotype was found once. This chain joins TRBV6-2 or TRBV6-3 and TRBJ2-3; 10 nucleotides line up with TRBD1. The CDR3 is made up of 13 amino acids. CDR1 and CDR2 (germline): MNHEY, SVGEGT. Losses at the gene ends were 8 bases for V and 5 bases for J; bases not matched to a gene: 4. The CDR3 spells CASGRDRGDTQYF. The CDR3, as DNA: TGTGCCAGCGGCCGGGACAGGGGAGATACGCAGTATTTT.

The V and J genes are TRBV29-1 and TRBJ2-1; possible D gene TRBD2, 6 bases. The germline V and J ends were trimmed by 3 bases and 0 bases, with 12 bases remaining between them. Germline CDR1 and CDR2: SQVTM and ANQGSEA. The CDR3 totals 15 residues. The DNA for the CDR3 is TGCAGCGTTGAGGGAGGCCCGGCCTCCTACAATGAGCAGTTCTTC. As protein: CSVEGGPASYNEQFF.

The rearrangement links TRBV12-3 or TRBV12-4 to TRBJ1-3, with no clear D. Trimming left V 2 bases short and J 0 bases short, with 5 bases between. CDR3 length: 14 amino acids. The CDR3 DNA reads TGTGCCAGCAGTTTACATAGCTCTGGAAACACCATATATTTT. It yields the protein CASSLHSSGNTIYF.

Only one count was recorded for this clonotype. The CDR3 here is CASSPGTAGEQYF. DNA of the CDR3: TGTGCCAGCAGTCCCGGGACAGCTGGCGAGCAGTACTTC. This chain links TRBV12-3 or TRBV12-4 with TRBJ2-7; 7 bases align to TRBD1. The CDR3 has 13 amino acids. The junction had 7 bases not matched to a gene; V was cut back by 5 bases and J by 6 bases.

V gene TRBV20-1 combines with J gene TRBJ2-6; perhaps TRBD1 as D (7 bases). Trimming cost V 1 base and J 0 bases, with 13 bases left between them. The germline V gene has CDR1 DFQATT and CDR2 SNEGSKA (reference sequence). The CDR3 is made up of 17 amino acids. CDR3 bases: TGCAGTGCTAGAGGCTATCAGGGGGGCTCTGGGGCCAACGTCCTGACTTTC. Translating it yields CSARGYQGGSGANVLTF.

The CDR3 reads CSVDKREDSDEQFF. CDR3 in DNA: TGCAGCGTTGACAAGCGGGAGGATAGCGATGAGCAGTTCTTC. The chain links TRBV29-1 to TRBJ2-1; 9 bases are shared with TRBD2. Losses at the gene ends were 3 bases for V and 8 bases for J; bases not matched to a gene: 8. This CDR3 contains 14 residues. In germline, CDR1 is SQVTM, CDR2 ANQGSEA.

V usage is TRBV5-1 and J usage is TRBJ2-1, with D unresolved. Germline loops: CDR1 SGHRS, CDR2 YFSETQ. This CDR3 contains 13 residues. V lost 3 bases to trimming and J lost 10 bases, with 14 bases between them. The CDR3 is CASSWQAGTEQFF. The CDR3 DNA follows: TGCGCCAGCAGCTGGCAGGCCGGAACGGAGCAGTTCTTC.

The rearrangement uses TRBV6-6 and TRBJ2-1, with 9 positions matching TRBD2. In germline, CDR1 is MNHNY, CDR2 SVGAGI (reference sequence). The junction had 10 bases not matched to a gene; V was cut back by 2 bases and J by 8 bases. This CDR3 is 16 amino acids long. The CDR3 DNA reads as TGTGCCAGCAGTTACGTGGCGGGAGGGCCTTTCGATGAGCAGTTCTTC. Translation gives CASSYVAGGPFDEQFF.

V and J are TRBV6-6 and TRBJ2-1, with 7 positions matching TRBD2. CDR1 and CDR2 (germline): MNHNY, SVGAGI (reference sequence). The CDR3 sequence is 15 residues long. V lost 4 bases to trimming and J lost 6 bases; unmatched junction nucleotides: 9. The CDR3 sequence is CASSSRRDYPNEQFF. CDR3 DNA sequence: TGTGCCAGCAGTTCGCGCCGGGACTACCCCAATGAGCAGTTCTTC.

V gene TRBV30 combines with J gene TRBJ2-2; a possible D gene is TRBD1 (8 bases). This CDR3 has 14 amino acids. Trimming took off 5 bases at V and 4 bases at J, with 14 bases between the two ends. In germline, CDR1 is GTSNPN, CDR2 SVGIG (reference sequence). Here the CDR3 reads CAWGGGTGTGELFF. CDR3 DNA sequence: TGTGCCTGGGGGGGAGGGACAGGCACCGGGGAGCTGTTTTTT.

The chain recombines TRBV5-4 with TRBJ1-1; 9 nucleotides align to TRBD1. The germline gives CDR1 SGHNT, CDR2 YYREEE (reference sequence). Trimming cost V 5 bases and J 5 bases; bases outside gene matches: 7. The CDR3 has 14 amino acids. As DNA, the CDR3 is TGTGCCAGCAGGGCTGGACAGGGGAGGACTGAAGCTTTCTTT. This gives the protein CASRAGQGRTEAFF.

The rearrangement uses TRBV19 and TRBJ1-5; D is perhaps TRBD1 (6 bases). This CDR3 spans 15 amino acids. The germline V and J ends were trimmed by 10 bases and 4 bases, with 20 bases remaining between them. Germline V lookup: CDR1 LNHDA, CDR2 SQIVND (reference sequence). The CDR3 region is CATSRGQSYNQPQHF. CDR3 nucleotides: TGTGCCACCTCCCGGGGACAAAGTTATAATCAGCCCCAGCATTTT.

The chain has TRBV19 and TRBJ2-1, with D possibly matching TRBD2 (6 bases). This CDR3 has 17 amino acids. Germline CDR1 and CDR2: LNHDA and SQIVND (reference sequence). The V gene lost 3 bases and the J gene lost 2 bases, with 17 bases spanning the gap. The CDR3 protein is CASSIIVTSPPYNEQFF. As DNA, the CDR3 is TGTGCCAGTAGTATCATCGTCACTAGCCCACCCTACAATGAGCAGTTCTTC.

The chain joins TRBV29-1 to TRBJ2-1, with D possibly called TRBD1 or TRBD2 (6 bases each). Germline V CDR1 and CDR2: SQVTM, ANQGSEA. Trimming stripped 8 bases from V and 9 bases from J, with 14 bases between. The CDR3 extends over 11 amino acids. The CDR3 coding sequence is TGCAGCTCTGGAGGGGGAGGTGAGCAGTTCTTC. Translation: CSSGGGGEQFF.

The chain joins TRBV29-1 to TRBJ1-2; tentative D call: TRBD1 (5 bases). V lost 8 bases and J lost 8, with 24 bases in between. Germline loops: CDR1 SQVTM, CDR2 ANQGSEA. This CDR3 is built from 14 residues. The CDR3 region has the DNA TGCAGCACTACACCCAGGGTGGGCGTAACAGGCTACACCTTC. Its protein is CSTTPRVGVTGYTF. Based on the CDR3 plus reference TRBV29-1 and TRBJ1-2, the full variable domain is SAVISQKPSRDICQRGTSLTIQCQVDSQVTMMFWYRQQPGQSLTLIATANQGSEATYESGFVIDKFPISRPNLTFSTLTVSNMSPEDSSIYLCSTTPRVGVTGYTFGSGTRLTVV.

J is TRBJ1-1 and V is TRBV14; D possibly corresponds to TRBD1 (5 bases). V lost 4 bases and J 6 bases, leaving 15 bases between the germline ends. In germline, CDR1 is SGHDN, CDR2 FVKESK. The CDR3 has 14 residues. CDR3 nucleotides: TGTGCCAGCAGCCGCGACAGAGGGATCCCTGAAGCTTTCTTT. Translated, it gives CASSRDRGIPEAFF.

The gene calls are TRBV6-5 and TRBJ2-4; 8 bases fit TRBD1. This CDR3 region has 15 residues. Germline V gene lookup returns CDR1 MNHEY and CDR2 SVGAGI. The V and J ends lost 5 bases and 0 bases, in that order; junction bases with no gene match: 3. CDR3 loop: CASSAGQVAKNIQYF. CDR3 coding DNA: TGTGCCAGCAGTGCGGGACAGGTAGCCAAAAACATTCAGTACTTC.

The rearrangement joins TRBV20-1 to TRBJ2-3, with no clear D. This CDR3 is 13 amino acids long. Germline CDR1 DFQATT, CDR2 SNEGSKA (reference sequence). DNA of the CDR3: TGCAGAGGATGGGAAGCTAGCACAGATACGCAGTATTTT. Its protein is CRGWEASTDTQYF.

The CDR3 loop is CSAGTGGLAETQYF. CDR3 nucleotides: TGCAGTGCCGGGACTGGGGGACTGGCAGAGACCCAGTACTTC. This chain connects TRBV20-1 to TRBJ2-5, with D perhaps matching TRBD2 (6 bases). V gave up 6 bases and J gave up 4 bases, with 18 bases separating them. The CDR3 extends over 14 amino acids. Germline loops: CDR1 DFQATT, CDR2 SNEGSKA (reference sequence).